The present entry profiles one T cell receptor (beta chain) with its context. Its target is unknown. Sampled blood was obtained at baseline, cycle 4 day 1, and cycle 7 day 1. Sequencing used immunoSEQ multiplex PCR; TCRdb keeps in-frame clones, though not all of them. The sample lists about 69,000 clones, more than 70% occurring once. This sample stems from a study of OX40 agonist ivuxolimab in advanced cancers. On the study more broadly: A diagnosis of hepatocellular carcinoma, melanoma, renal cell or head and neck cancer was present in dose-escalation patients.

Germline CDR1 reads SGHVS; CDR2 reads FQNEAQ. J lost 1 base, V lost 5 bases, and 8 bases had no gene match. The CDR3 is 16 residues long. General study points: Still undetermined is the antigen specificity of the expanded peripheral T cells.

V gene TRBV7-8 combines with J gene TRBJ1-5, with 7 bases aligning to TRBD1. This receptor was obtained from an adult with an advanced solid tumor such as melanoma, head and neck, liver or kidney cancer. The material sequenced was CD4+ or CD8+ T cells sorted from blood, taken in a trial of the OX40 agonist ivuxolimab. The CDR3 sequence is CASSRYTGASNQPQHF. CDR3 DNA: TGTGCCAGCAGCCGATATACAGGGGCGAGCAATCAGCCCCAGCATTTT.